The rows below give T cell receptor beta chains drawn from one sample of a study of T cells in Graves' hyperthyroidism and ophthalmopathy. TCRdb passed the multiplex PCR reads through MiXCR, listing each CDR3 protein once. In the table there are about 610,000 distinct CDR3 sequences, more than 45% of which are singletons. Source material: peripheral blood or thyroid tissue (not recorded which). Receptors originate from a woman aged 18-30 years with Graves' hyperthyroidism. CDR3s include the opening cysteine and the closing phenylalanine or tryptophan. Each record gives: V gene, CDR3 protein.

V gene: TRBV20-1; CDR3 protein: CSAPPGHTSSYNSPLHF
V gene: TRBV9; CDR3 protein: CASSVDKRSPLHF
V gene: TRBV20-1; CDR3 protein: CSATSGRLAEETQYF
V gene: TRBV4-1; CDR3 protein: CASSQEPGLNSPLHF
V gene: TRBV7-6; CDR3 protein: CASSPPAGGVNTGELFF
V gene: TRBV18; CDR3 protein: CASSPNREEGYTF
V gene: TRBV5-1; CDR3 protein: CASSLGQLNTYEQYF
V gene: TRBV7-8; CDR3 protein: CASMGQGAGELFF
V gene: TRBV7-8; CDR3 protein: CASSLWQADEQYF
V gene: TRBV19; CDR3 protein: CASSIGLGNTEAFF
V gene: TRBV2; CDR3 protein: CASSGGVSYEQYF
V gene: TRBV9; CDR3 protein: CASSVVSGGGYTF
V gene: TRBV7-8; CDR3 protein: CASSFYVDRANVLTF
V gene: TRBV19; CDR3 protein: CASSINGQPQHF
V gene: TRBV12-5; CDR3 protein: CASGLGVVDGYTF
V gene: TRBV9; CDR3 protein: CASSGTSGRTIYF
V gene: TRBV29-1; CDR3 protein: CSVSRGFLQYF
V gene: TRBV7-9; CDR3 protein: CASSLVALGYTF
V gene: TRBV6-6; CDR3 protein: CASSYSKEDYGYTF
V gene: TRBV7-9; CDR3 protein: CASPPMGGAETQYF
V gene: TRBV10-3; CDR3 protein: CAIRAMRGTEAFF
V gene: TRBV7-2; CDR3 protein: CASSPGWDASYEQYF
V gene: TRBV7-9; CDR3 protein: CASSPPWTDYGYTF
V gene: TRBV10-3; CDR3 protein: CAIKSGATYEQYF
V gene: TRBV20-1; CDR3 protein: CSVAPGTENQPQHF
V gene: TRBV20-1; CDR3 protein: CSARAGQRNQPQHF
V gene: TRBV29-1; CDR3 protein: CAWSVPGQVSNSNQPQHF
V gene: TRBV20-1; CDR3 protein: CSASQGWEAFF
V gene: TRBV7-9; CDR3 protein: CASSHLRDQPQYF
V gene: TRBV12-3/TRBV12-4; CDR3 protein: CASSRRTGNTEAFF
V gene: TRBV19; CDR3 protein: CASNPGRNYNSPLHF
V gene: TRBV12-3/TRBV12-4; CDR3 protein: CASSLGTMSEQFF
V gene: TRBV19; CDR3 protein: CASSKTGSFSNQPQYF
V gene: TRBV7-9; CDR3 protein: CASSLMAGGYGYTF
V gene: TRBV2; CDR3 protein: CASRDFFEQYF
V gene: TRBV3-1; CDR3 protein: CASSPGLAVTGELFF
V gene: TRBV2; CDR3 protein: CASSDGLAESTDTQYF
V gene: TRBV7-9; CDR3 protein: CASSGRTGLNYGYTF
V gene: TRBV10-3; CDR3 protein: CAGSYALAISSYEQYF
V gene: TRBV24-1; CDR3 protein: CATSDASGGRDTQYF
V gene: TRBV12-3/TRBV12-4; CDR3 protein: CASSLPAAYEQYF
V gene: TRBV10-3; CDR3 protein: CAISEDSPYEQYF
V gene: TRBV7-9; CDR3 protein: CASSLEEDTGELFF
V gene: TRBV6-1; CDR3 protein: CASSTGEASSEQYF
V gene: TRBV10-3; CDR3 protein: CAISGDGYTEAFF
V gene: TRBV20-1; CDR3 protein: CSAPPEREWGANVLTF
V gene: TRBV7-2; CDR3 protein: CASRTSGTETQYF
V gene: TRBV9; CDR3 protein: CASSLSAGTHTFTGELFF
V gene: TRBV5-6; CDR3 protein: CASSLWAGRYYNSPLHF
V gene: TRBV2; CDR3 protein: CASSRTENQPQHF
V gene: TRBV7-6; CDR3 protein: CASSLRDNVLTF
V gene: TRBV4-3; CDR3 protein: CASSQDTGGGYGYTF
V gene: TRBV15; CDR3 protein: CATSRRQNNQPQHF
V gene: TRBV7-3; CDR3 protein: CASSSSGGQYF
V gene: TRBV7-3; CDR3 protein: CASSLMEGAGQYF
V gene: TRBV29-1; CDR3 protein: CSHPTGHTEAFF
V gene: TRBV7-9; CDR3 protein: CASSPEGANALTF
V gene: TRBV3-1; CDR3 protein: CASSQEGRKNTEAFF
V gene: TRBV10-3; CDR3 protein: CAISRTSGSSYEQYF